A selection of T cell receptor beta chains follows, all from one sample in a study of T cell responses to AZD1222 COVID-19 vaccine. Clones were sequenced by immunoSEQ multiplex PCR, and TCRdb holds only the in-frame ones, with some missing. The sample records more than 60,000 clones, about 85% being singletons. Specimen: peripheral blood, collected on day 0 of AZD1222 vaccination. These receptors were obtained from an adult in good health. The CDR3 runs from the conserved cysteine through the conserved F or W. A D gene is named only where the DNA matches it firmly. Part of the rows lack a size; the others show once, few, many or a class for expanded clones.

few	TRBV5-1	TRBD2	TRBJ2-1	CASSVLAGEGEQFF	TGCGCCAGCTCGGTACTAGCGGGAGAGGGTGAGCAGTTCTTC
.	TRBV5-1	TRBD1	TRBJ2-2	CASSSRTGATGELFF	TGCGCCAGCAGCTCACGGACAGGGGCCACCGGGGAGCTGTTTTTT
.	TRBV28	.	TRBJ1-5	CASSSDRTRQPQHF	TGTGCCAGCAGTAGCGACAGAACCCGTCAGCCCCAGCATTTT
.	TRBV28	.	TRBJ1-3	CASSRASNTIYF	TGTGCCAGCAGTAGGGCCTCAAACACCATATATTTT
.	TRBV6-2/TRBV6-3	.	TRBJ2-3	CASSYSIDTQYF	TGTGCCAGCAGTTACTCCATAGATACGCAGTATTTT
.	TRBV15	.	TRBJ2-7	CATSRDRGTYEQYF	TGTGCCACCAGCAGAGATAGGGGGACCTACGAGCAGTACTTC
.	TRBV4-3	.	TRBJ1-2	CASSQDRLGADGYTF	TGCGCCAGCAGCCAAGATCGGCTTGGGGCTGATGGCTACACCTTC
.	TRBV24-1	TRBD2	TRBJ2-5	CATSDFLAGNQETQYF	TGTGCCACCAGTGATTTCCTAGCGGGAAACCAAGAGACCCAGTACTTC
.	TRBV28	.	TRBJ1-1	CASSFREQAFF	TGTGCCAGCAGTTTTCGAGAACAAGCTTTCTTT
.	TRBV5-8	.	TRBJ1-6	CASSFDGIQSPLHF	TGTGCCAGCAGTTTCGACGGAATCCAATCACCCCTCCACTTT
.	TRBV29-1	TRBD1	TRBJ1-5	CSVSGGQVDNSNQPQHF	TGCAGCGTATCCGGAGGACAGGTGGATAACTCCAATCAGCCCCAGCATTTT
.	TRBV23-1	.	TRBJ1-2	CASSHSIRSQGDYGYTF	TGCGCCAGCAGTCATTCTATTAGGTCCCAGGGCGACTATGGCTACACCTTC
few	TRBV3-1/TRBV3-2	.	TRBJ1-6	CASSLYGNSPLHF	TGTGCCAGCAGCCTTTACGGGAATTCACCCCTCCACTTT
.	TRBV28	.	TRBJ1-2	CASRLGRVDYGYTF	TGTGCCAGCCGCCTGGGACGGGTGGACTATGGCTACACCTTC
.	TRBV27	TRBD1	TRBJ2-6	CASRQGAISGANVLTF	TGTGCCAGCAGACAGGGGGCCATCTCTGGGGCCAACGTCCTGACTTTC
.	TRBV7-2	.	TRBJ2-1	CASRFTGSSYNEQFF	TGTGCCAGCAGATTTACAGGGAGCTCCTACAATGAGCAGTTCTTC
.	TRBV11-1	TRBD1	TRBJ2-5	CASSSIATGGKETQYF	TGTGCCAGCAGCTCTATCGCGACAGGGGGGAAAGAGACCCAGTACTTC
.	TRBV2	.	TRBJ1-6	CASSEVLSPLHF	TGTGCCAGCAGTGAAGTGTTGTCACCCCTCCACTTT
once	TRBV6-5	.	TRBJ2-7	CASAGSTGIYEQYF	TGTGCCAGCGCAGGGAGCACTGGGATCTACGAGCAGTACTTC
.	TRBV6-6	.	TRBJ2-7	CASSYGPGDGYEQYF	TGTGCCAGCAGTTACGGGCCCGGGGACGGCTACGAGCAGTACTTC
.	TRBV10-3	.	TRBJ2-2	CAISGHPGTGELFF	TGTGCCATCAGTGGACACCCGGGAACCGGGGAGCTGTTTTTT
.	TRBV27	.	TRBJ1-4	CASSSANQGEKLFF	TGTGCCAGCAGTTCGGCCAACCAAGGGGAAAAACTGTTTTTT
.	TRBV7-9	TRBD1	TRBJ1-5	CASSSGQGSNQPQHF	TGTGCCAGCAGCTCGGGACAGGGGAGCAATCAGCCCCAGCATTTT
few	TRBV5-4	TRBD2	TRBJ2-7	CASSPRTSATYEQYF	TGTGCCAGCAGCCCACGGACTAGCGCAACCTACGAGCAGTACTTC
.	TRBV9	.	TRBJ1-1	CASSVEARPAFF	TGTGCCAGCAGCGTAGAGGCCAGGCCCGCTTTCTTT
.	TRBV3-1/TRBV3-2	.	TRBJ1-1	CASSRRAADTEAFF	TGTGCCAGCAGCCGTAGGGCGGCAGACACTGAAGCTTTCTTT
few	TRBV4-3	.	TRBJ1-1	CASSQEWNTEAFF	TGCGCCAGCAGCCAAGAGTGGAACACTGAAGCTTTCTTT
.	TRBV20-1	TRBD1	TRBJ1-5	CSASGTVNQPQHF	TGCAGTGCTAGTGGGACAGTCAATCAGCCCCAGCATTTT
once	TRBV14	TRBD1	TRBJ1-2	CASSQVQATGAGYTF	TGTGCCAGCAGCCAAGTTCAGGCTACAGGGGCCGGCTACACCTTC
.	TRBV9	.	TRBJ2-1	CASSSRQDNEQFF	TGTGCCAGCAGCTCCCGCCAGGACAATGAGCAGTTCTTC
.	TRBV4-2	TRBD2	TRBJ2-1	CASSQARDYYNEQFF	TGTGCCAGCAGCCAAGCTAGGGACTACTACAATGAGCAGTTCTTC
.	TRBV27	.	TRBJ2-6	CASSLSRQAAFSGVNVLTF	TGTGCCAGCAGTTTATCGCGACAGGCCGCTTTCTCTGGGGTCAACGTCCTGACTTTC
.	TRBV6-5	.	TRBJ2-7	CASTQTGSYEQYF	TGTGCCAGCACCCAAACGGGTTCCTACGAGCAGTACTTC
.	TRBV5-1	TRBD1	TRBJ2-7	CASSIDGQGGEQYF	TGCGCCAGCAGCATAGACGGACAGGGAGGCGAGCAGTACTTC
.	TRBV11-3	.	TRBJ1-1	CASSLKTEAFF	TGTGCCAGCAGCTTAAAAACTGAAGCTTTCTTT
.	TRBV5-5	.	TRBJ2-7	CASSSLYEQYF	TGTGCCAGCAGCTCGCTCTACGAGCAGTACTTC
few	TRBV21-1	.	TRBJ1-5	CASSKVGPPGDQPQHF	TGTGCCAGCAGCAAAGTGGGCCCACCGGGCGATCAGCCCCAGCATTTT
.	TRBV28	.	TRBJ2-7	CASSLGTGRGHEQYF	TGTGCCAGCAGTTTAGGAACAGGTCGGGGGCACGAGCAGTACTTC
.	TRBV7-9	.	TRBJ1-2	CASSLTQGKGGYTF	TGTGCCAGCAGCTTAACTCAGGGAAAGGGTGGCTACACCTTC
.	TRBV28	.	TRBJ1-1	CASSTGGVNTEAFF	TGTGCCAGCAGCACAGGAGGGGTGAACACTGAAGCTTTCTTT
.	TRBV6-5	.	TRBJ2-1	CASSPRAYNEQFF	TGTGCCAGCAGTCCCCGGGCATACAATGAGCAGTTCTTC
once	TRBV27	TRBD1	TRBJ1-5	CASGTWDRYQPQHF	TGTGCCAGCGGGACCTGGGACAGGTATCAGCCCCAGCATTTT
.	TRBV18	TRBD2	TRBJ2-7	CASSPSPSGRGEQYF	TGTGCCAGCTCACCGTCGCCTAGCGGGAGGGGTGAGCAGTACTTC
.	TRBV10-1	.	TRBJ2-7	CASSDDRDHEQYF	TGCGCCAGCAGTGATGATAGGGACCACGAGCAGTACTTC
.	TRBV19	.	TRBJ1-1	CASSIDWPTFEAFF	TGTGCCAGTAGTATAGATTGGCCGACATTCGAAGCTTTCTTT
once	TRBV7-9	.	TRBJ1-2	CASSLERGADYGYTF	TGTGCCAGCAGCCTCGAACGGGGGGCCGACTATGGCTACACCTTC
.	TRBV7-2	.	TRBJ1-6	CASSLKPRPTTPLHF	TGTGCCAGCAGCTTGAAACCGCGACCTACCACCCCCCTCCACTTT
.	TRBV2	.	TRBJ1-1	CASSEMWNEAFF	TGTGCCAGCAGTGAAATGTGGAATGAAGCTTTCTTT
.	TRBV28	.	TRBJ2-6	CASIGPSGANVLTF	TGTGCCAGCATCGGTCCATCGGGGGCCAACGTCCTGACTTTC
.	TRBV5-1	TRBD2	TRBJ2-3	CASSPRGGRADTQYF	TGCGCCAGCAGCCCTAGGGGCGGGAGGGCAGATACGCAGTATTTT
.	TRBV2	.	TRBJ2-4	CASSENRDDIQYF	TGTGCCAGCAGTGAAAACAGGGATGACATTCAGTACTTC
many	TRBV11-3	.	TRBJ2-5	CASSLKKTQYF	TGTGCCAGCAGCTTAAAAAAGACCCAGTACTTC
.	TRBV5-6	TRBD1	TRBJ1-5	CASSKGQITGQPQHF	TGTGCCAGCAGCAAGGGACAGATTACGGGACAGCCCCAGCATTTT
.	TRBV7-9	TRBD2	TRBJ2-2	CASSLVGGRAGTGELFF	TGTGCCAGCAGCTTAGTCGGCGGGAGGGCCGGGACCGGGGAGCTGTTTTTT
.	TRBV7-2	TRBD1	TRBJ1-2	CASSDQAGQGIGYTF	TGTGCCAGCAGCGACCAAGCGGGACAGGGAATCGGCTACACCTTC